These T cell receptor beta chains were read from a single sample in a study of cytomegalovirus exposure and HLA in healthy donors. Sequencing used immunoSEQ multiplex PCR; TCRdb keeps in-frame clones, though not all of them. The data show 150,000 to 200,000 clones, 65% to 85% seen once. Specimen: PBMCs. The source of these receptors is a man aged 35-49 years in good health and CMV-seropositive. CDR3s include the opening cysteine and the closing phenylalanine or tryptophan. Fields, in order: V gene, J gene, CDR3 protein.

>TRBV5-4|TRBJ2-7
CASSPGQLYGEQYF
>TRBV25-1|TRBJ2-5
CASSDTQGVQETQYF
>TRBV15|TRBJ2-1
CATSRDSGSYNEQFF
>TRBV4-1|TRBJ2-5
CASSPGGGRGETQYF
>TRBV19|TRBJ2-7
CASSILGASEQYF
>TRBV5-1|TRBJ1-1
CASSLAQGAFVAVTEAFF
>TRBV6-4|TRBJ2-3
CASSGSGRTDTQYF
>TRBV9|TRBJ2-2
CASSVVGTGELFF
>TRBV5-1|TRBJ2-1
CASSRSGTHSYNEQFF
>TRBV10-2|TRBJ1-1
CASSDSLQGTEAFF
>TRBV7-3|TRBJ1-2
CASSPSEGGGYTF
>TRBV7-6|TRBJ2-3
CASSPTAGNWDTQYF
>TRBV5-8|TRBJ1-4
CASSIHRVRGEKLFF
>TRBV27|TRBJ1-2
CASSPAGQGYGYTF
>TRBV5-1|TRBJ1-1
CASSLPEPNTEAFF
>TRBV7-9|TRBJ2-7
CASSPGGRYEQYF
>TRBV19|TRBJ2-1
CASSPPGPLRSSYNEQFF
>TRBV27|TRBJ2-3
CASSLRTSGRSRTDTQYF
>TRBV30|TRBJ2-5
CAWSVTGETQYF
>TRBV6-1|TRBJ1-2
CASSARDSSYGYTF
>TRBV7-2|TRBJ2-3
CASSPGTSGSWPDTQYF
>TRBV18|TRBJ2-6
CASSPGQGANVLTF
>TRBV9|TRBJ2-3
CASSVGLASGPSTDTQYF
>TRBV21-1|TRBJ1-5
CASSKSGYQPQHF
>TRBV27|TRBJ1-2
CASSFGTGYNYGYTF